This TCR beta chain appears in the sequencing data of a study of blood T cell repertoires in COVID-19. In this sample, this clone turned up a few times. V was shortened by 5 bases and J by 4 bases, with 11 bases between the two germline ends. CDR1 and CDR2 (germline): LNHDA, SQIVND (reference sequence). This CDR3 is built from 13 residues. TCRdb keeps only in-frame clones here, not all; method: immunoSEQ multiplex PCR. The sample contains about 240,000 clones, 86% of which appear only once. Sequenced material: peripheral blood. The J gene is TRBJ1-2, the V gene TRBV19; D gene uncertain. The sequence was collected from a man aged 80 or over with acute or convalescent COVID-19. The DNA of the CDR3 is TGTGCCAGTAGTGACATCACCGGCTATGGCTACACCTTC. Protein product: CASSDITGYGYTF.